This entry lists 14 T cell receptor beta chains sequenced from one sample in a study of blood T cells in healthy people across ages. A second PCR of about 6 to 12 cycles used a sample-barcoded 5' primer and a J-beta primer mix. In TCRdb, the 5' RACE reads were re-called with MiXCR into one record per CDR3 protein. The sample has nearly 800,000 distinct CDR3 sequences; 25% are singletons. These data were also reused for a study on T cells of mothers and their children.

The sample consisted of blood. The receptor source for this set is a boy aged 5-17 years in good health.

J is TRBJ2-5 and V is TRBV2; 9 bases map to TRBD1. The better agreement between TRBJ2-7 and the DNA end casts doubt on the J call. CDR1 and CDR2 (germline): SNHLY, FYNNEI. The CDR3 spans 15 residues. CDR3 residues: CASTKGTGTFYEQYF. CDR3 coding DNA: TGTGCCAGCACCAAGGGGACAGGGACCTTCTACGAGCAGTACTTC.

The J gene is TRBJ2-2, the V gene TRBV12-3 or TRBV12-4, with no clear D. V was cut by 2 bases and J by 3 bases, with 7 bases left in between. The CDR3 consists of 14 residues. In DNA, the CDR3 is TGTGCCAGCAGTTTAAAGGCCTACACCGGGGAGCTGTTTTTT. The encoded protein is CASSLKAYTGELFF.

This clonotype has a count of ten or more. V and J are TRBV20-1 and TRBJ1-2; D is unclear. Looked up from germline, CDR1 is DFQATT and CDR2 is SNEGSKA (reference sequence). Trimming took 0 bases from V and 2 from J, leaving 7 bases between them. The CDR3 consists of 13 residues. The CDR3 bases are TGCAGTGCTAGAGACAGCTTAAACTATGGCTACACCTTC. This gives the protein CSARDSLNYGYTF.

This clonotype turned up a few times. This sequence joins TRBV12-5 and TRBJ2-4; no clear D gene. CDR1 and CDR2 (germline): LGHNT, FRNRAP. This CDR3 is built from 13 residues. The V end was cut by 3 bases, the J end by 7 bases, with 10 bases between. This CDR3 reads CASGLGLGNIQYF. The CDR3 DNA reads TGTGCTAGTGGTTTAGGGCTTGGGAACATTCAGTACTTC.

The chain combines TRBV14 with TRBJ2-7; D perhaps matches TRBD2 (5 bases). Germline V lookup: CDR1 SGHDN, CDR2 FVKESK. CDR3 length: 14 residues. The V end was cut by 2 bases, the J end by 13 bases, with 21 bases between. The CDR3 loop reads CASSQRPWAGAPYF. The CDR3 DNA reads TGTGCCAGCAGCCAACGTCCCTGGGCGGGCGCCCCTTACTTC.

A few counts support this clonotype. A junction boundary mismatches the germline segment, possibly from a read error. The chain has TRBV2 and TRBJ1-6; D is uncertain. The germline gives CDR1 SNHLY, CDR2 FYNNEI. CDR3 length: 13 residues. The CDR3 nucleotides are TGTGCCGGCAGACATAAGACGAATTCACCCCTCCACTTT. This codes for CAGRHKTNSPLHF.

This clonotype was counted a few times. V gene TRBV2 combines with J gene TRBJ1-5; D gene uncertain. The CDR3 loop spans 15 amino acids. V was cut by 7 bases and J by 0 bases, with 13 bases left in between. Germline CDR1 SNHLY, CDR2 FYNNEI. The CDR3 sequence is CASIDGEYSNQPQHF. In DNA form, the CDR3 reads TGTGCCAGCATCGACGGCGAGTATAGCAATCAGCCCCAGCATTTT.

There are many counts of this clonotype. J is TRBJ2-1 and V is TRBV18; TRBD2 agrees at 11 bases. With 3 bases clipped from V and 6 bases from J, the junction kept 13 bases outside the gene matches. Looked up from germline, CDR1 is KGHSH and CDR2 is LQKENI. The CDR3 runs to 18 residues. The CDR3 DNA reads TGTGCCAGCTCACCTCAGGGTAGCGGGACTAGCGGTTCCAATGAGCAGTTCTTC. Residues: CASSPQGSGTSGSNEQFF. The full variable domain, completed using reference TRBV18 and TRBJ2-1, is NAGVMQNPRHLVRRRGQEARLRCSPMKGHSHVYWYRQLPEEGLKFMVYLQKENIIDESGMPKERFSAEFPKEGPSILRIQQVVRGDSAAYFCASSPQGSGTSGSNEQFFGPGTRLTVL.

The chain is built from TRBV19 and TRBJ2-2; TRBD1 matches at 7 bases. The J segment lost 1 base and the V segment lost 3 bases, leaving 2 bases of the junction unmatched. Germline values: CDR1 LNHDA, CDR2 SQIVND (reference sequence). This CDR3 has 15 residues. Written as DNA, the CDR3 is TGTGCCAGTAGTATCGACAGGGAGAACACCGGGGAGCTGTTTTTT. Amino acids: CASSIDRENTGELFF.

The V gene is TRBV7-3, the J gene TRBJ1-3, with 7 bases fitting TRBD1. This CDR3 is built from 16 residues. Germline V CDR1 and CDR2: SGHTA, FQGTGA. After removal of 5 bases from V and 3 bases from J, the junction contained 10 bases not matched to a gene. This chain's CDR3 is CASSPINGDSGNTIYF. CDR3 in DNA: TGTGCCAGCAGCCCCATTAATGGGGACAGTGGAAACACCATATATTTT.

The sample holds a few counts of this clonotype. The genes are TRBV28 and TRBJ2-5; 9 bases fit TRBD1. The DNA matches TRBJ2-7 better at its end, which makes the J call doubtful. CDR1 and CDR2 (germline): MDHEN, SYDVKM. This CDR3 has 16 residues. DNA of the CDR3: TGTGCCAGCAGTCCTTCCGGGACAGGGAAAACCTACGAGCAGTACTTC. Its translation is CASSPSGTGKTYEQYF.

The rearrangement uses TRBV20-1 and TRBJ2-1, with D maybe TRBD1 (5 bases). The V gene lost 5 bases and the J gene lost 4 bases, with 12 bases spanning the gap. Germline loops: CDR1 DFQATT, CDR2 SNEGSKA (reference sequence). The CDR3 is 13 residues long. CDR3 nucleotide sequence: TGCAGTGCTCATGAGACAGAATACAATGAGCAGTTCTTC. Its translation: CSAHETEYNEQFF.

V and J are TRBV7-9 and TRBJ2-6, with 7 bases aligning to TRBD1. V trimming: 4 bases; J trimming: 7 bases; junction bases outside the gene matches: 7. This CDR3 contains 15 residues. Germline V gene data show CDR1 as SEHNR and CDR2 as FQNEAQ (reference sequence). CDR3 coding DNA: TGTGCCAGCAGCTCCGCCGGGACAGCTGCCAACGTCCTGACTTTC. Amino acid sequence: CASSSAGTAANVLTF. The entire variable domain, with the rest obtained from reference TRBV7-9 and TRBJ2-6, is as follows: DTGVSQNPRHKITKRGQNVTFRCDPISEHNRLYWYRQTLGQGPEFLTYFQNEAQLEKSRLLSDRFSAERPKGSFSTLEIQRTEQGDSAMYLCASSSAGTAANVLTFGAGSRLTVL.

The table lists this clonotype with a few counts. The chain joins TRBV20-1 to TRBJ2-7; 11 bases fit TRBD2. This CDR3 region has 16 residues. From germline, CDR1 is DFQATT and CDR2 SNEGSKA (reference sequence). J lost 0 bases, V lost 3 bases, and 7 bases had no gene match. For the CDR3, the DNA is TGCAGTGCTAGGGCACTAGCGGGAGAGTCCTCCTACGAGCAGTACTTC. As protein: CSARALAGESSYEQYF.